The 20 T cell receptor beta chains below all came from one sample that was sequenced in a study of T-cell memory formation after mild COVID-19. From the 5' RACE reads, TCRdb called clonotypes with MiXCR, one entry per CDR3 protein. This table has about 450,000 distinct CDR3 sequences, more than 20% appearing once. The sample consisted of PBMCs or a T cell subset sorted from them (not recorded which). The receptor source for this set is an adult woman who had mild COVID-19 (a few samples of this study predate the infection). Cell type and time point are not known.

This clonotype was counted between two and nine times. The chain links TRBV7-9 to TRBJ1-1; no definite D call. The CDR3 is made up of 12 amino acids. The germline V and J ends were trimmed by 4 bases and 8 bases, with 11 bases remaining between them. CDR1 and CDR2 from the germline V gene are SEHNR and FQNEAQ (reference sequence). The CDR3 nucleotides read TGTGCCAGCAGCTCGACTCAACGGGAAGCTTTCTTT. Amino acids: CASSSTQREAFF.

This clonotype appeared many times. The J gene is TRBJ2-1, the V gene TRBV5-1; D is perhaps TRBD1 (6 bases). This CDR3 spans 16 amino acids. V lost 4 bases and J lost 2, with 16 bases in between. CDR1 is SGHRS and CDR2 is YFSETQ in the germline V gene. CDR3 protein: CASSPGHSPTYNEQFF. The CDR3 DNA sequence: TGCGCCAGCAGCCCGGGACATAGTCCTACCTACAATGAGCAGTTCTTC.

This clonotype has a handful of counts. This chain links TRBV4-2 with TRBJ2-3, with TRBD2 matching 12 bases. Trimming at V came to 4 bases and at J to 2 bases, leaving 4 bases not matched to a gene. Germline CDR1 reads LGHNA; CDR2 reads YNFKEQ. The CDR3 is 16 residues long. This CDR3 is CASSLRTSGITDTQYF. CDR3 coding DNA: TGTGCCAGCAGCCTGAGGACTAGCGGGATCACAGATACGCAGTATTTT.

This clonotype has more than one count but fewer than ten. The chain is built from TRBV6-2 or TRBV6-3 and TRBJ1-2; D ambiguous. This CDR3 is 12 amino acids long. V shed 2 bases and J shed 5 bases, with 6 bases lying between them. CDR1 and CDR2 (germline): MNHEY, SVGEGT. CDR3 sequence reads: CASSYAWYGYTF. The CDR3 DNA follows: TGTGCCAGCAGTTACGCTTGGTATGGCTACACCTTC.

Only a few counts were recorded for this clonotype. The chain links TRBV12-3 or TRBV12-4 to TRBJ2-2; a possible D gene is TRBD1 (6 bases). V lost 5 bases, J lost 4 bases, and 14 bases lay in between. The CDR3 runs to 15 residues. CDR3 protein: CASSTTGSGTGELFF. The CDR3 nucleotides read TGTGCCAGCAGTACCACAGGGTCCGGCACCGGGGAGCTGTTTTTT.

The chain uses TRBV4-3 and TRBJ2-1, with TRBD2 matching over 12 bases. V shed 0 bases, J shed 4 bases, and the junction held 10 bases outside the gene matches. CDR3 length equals 19 residues. The germline gives CDR1 LGHNA, CDR2 YSLEER. The CDR3 reads CASSQEGLAGGPWYNEQFF. For the CDR3, the DNA is TGCGCCAGCAGCCAAGAGGGCCTAGCGGGAGGGCCGTGGTACAATGAGCAGTTCTTC.

This sequence joins TRBV21-1 and TRBJ2-3; the DNA was not used to check the table's D call, TRBD1. TRBV21-1 is tagged as a pseudogene. This CDR3 has 14 residues. The DNA of the CDR3 is TGTGCCAGCAGCAAGGGGGGGTTCACAGATACGCAGTATTTT. Its translation: CASSKGGFTDTQYF.

CDR3: CASSVGGASTDTQYF. The CDR3 DNA follows: TGTGCCAGCAGCGTTGGCGGGGCTAGCACAGATACGCAGTATTTT. This sequence joins TRBV9 and TRBJ2-3; maybe TRBD2 (6 bases). Trimming took 2 bases from V and 0 from J, leaving 10 bases between them. Germline values: CDR1 SGDLS, CDR2 YYNGEE. The CDR3 covers 15 residues.

The sample holds many counts of this clonotype. This chain uses TRBV5-1 with TRBJ2-7, with 10 bases identical to TRBD2. This CDR3 is 14 amino acids long. Per the germline V gene, CDR1 is SGHRS and CDR2 is YFSETQ. V was pared by 4 bases and J by 6 bases, with 7 bases of the junction left unmatched. The CDR3 coding sequence is TGCGCCAGCAGCGTCGGGACTAGCGTACTCGAGCAGTACTTC. It is translated as CASSVGTSVLEQYF.

V is TRBV5-4 and J is TRBJ2-7; D not resolved. This CDR3 is built from 13 residues. V was shortened by 4 bases and J by 3 bases, with 11 bases between the two germline ends. Germline V gives CDR1 SGHNT, CDR2 YYREEE (reference sequence). In DNA, the CDR3 is TGTGCCAGCAGCACGTTCCACGTCTACGAGCAGTACTTC. This codes for CASSTFHVYEQYF.

This rearrangement joins TRBV6-2 or TRBV6-3 to TRBJ2-2, with a weak D call TRBD2 (6 bases). Per the germline V gene, CDR1 is MNHEY and CDR2 is SVGEGT. The length of the CDR3 is 14 residues. With 6 bases removed from V and 5 bases from J, the gap between germline ends came to 13 bases. CDR3 sequence reads: CASSRSGRTGELFF. DNA of the CDR3: TGTGCCAGCAGCCGGTCCGGGAGAACCGGGGAGCTGTTTTTT.

The chain couples TRBV7-9 to TRBJ2-2; maybe TRBD2 (6 bases). Germline CDR1 reads SEHNR; CDR2 reads FQNEAQ (reference sequence). The CDR3 runs to 15 residues. Deletions cut 11 bases from V and 0 bases from J, with 16 bases between. DNA for the CDR3: TGTGCCGTCATCGGGGGTGGCGCGAACACCGGGGAGCTGTTTTTT. Encoded protein: CAVIGGGANTGELFF.

The chain uses TRBV15 and TRBJ2-5; D gene uncertain. Germline V lookup: CDR1 LNHNV, CDR2 YYDKDF (reference sequence). V was shortened by 0 bases and J by 5 bases, with 7 bases between the two germline ends. The CDR3 extends over 13 amino acids. CDR3 nucleotides: TGTGCCACCAGCAGAGATTTGACGGAGACCCAGTACTTC. Encoded protein: CATSRDLTETQYF.

The chain has TRBV5-1 and TRBJ2-5, with D perhaps TRBD1 (7 bases). V was pared by 3 bases and J by 5 bases, with 20 bases between. This CDR3 contains 16 residues. CDR1 and CDR2 from the germline V gene are SGHRS and YFSETQ. The CDR3 here is CASSSPATRDSETQYF. The CDR3 bases are TGCGCCAGCAGCTCACCTGCGACTAGGGACAGTGAGACCCAGTACTTC.

This clonotype was seen only a few times. The J gene is TRBJ2-7, the V gene TRBV5-1; D unresolved. Per the germline V gene, CDR1 is SGHRS and CDR2 is YFSETQ. V was shortened by 3 bases and J by 0 bases, with 16 bases between the two germline ends. The CDR3 runs 16 residues. Here the CDR3 reads CASSSSGPQSSYEQYF. CDR3 nucleotides: TGCGCCAGCAGCTCCTCCGGGCCCCAGAGCTCCTACGAGCAGTACTTC.

In its sample, this clonotype was seen a few times. The chain links TRBV20-1 to TRBJ2-2, with D hard to call. The CDR3 has 11 residues. Per germline, CDR1 DFQATT and CDR2 SNEGSKA (reference sequence). V gave up 1 base and J gave up 13 bases, with 10 bases separating them. CDR3 DNA: TGCAGTGCTAGAGGCCCCGGCGGGCTGTTTTTT. Translated: CSARGPGGLFF.

This sequence joins TRBV6-1 and TRBJ2-7; a weak D match, TRBD2 (5 bases). V was shortened by 7 bases and J by 6 bases, with 19 bases between the two germline ends. The CDR3 sequence is 14 residues long. Per the germline V gene, CDR1 is MNHNS and CDR2 is SASEGT. CDR3 loop: CASKLLVGSLEQYF. The CDR3 DNA is TGTGCCAGCAAGCTACTAGTTGGCTCCCTCGAGCAGTACTTC.

V gene TRBV12-3 or TRBV12-4 combines with J gene TRBJ1-2; possibly TRBD1 for D (5 bases). The CDR3 sequence is 16 residues long. V was trimmed by 6 bases and J by 4 bases, leaving 21 bases between them. CDR3 amino acids: CASRRSGTSRPYGYTF. The CDR3 nucleotides are TGTGCCAGCAGACGCTCCGGGACGTCCCGGCCCTATGGCTACACCTTC.

V is TRBV24-1 and J is TRBJ2-1; 12 positions match TRBD2. This CDR3 has 16 residues. Trimming took 9 bases from V and 4 from J; bases not matched to a gene: 9. The germline CDR1 and CDR2 sequences are KGHDR and SFDVKD. CDR3: CATSDLGLAGYNEQFF. CDR3 DNA sequence: TGTGCCACCTCTGACCTCGGACTAGCGGGGTACAATGAGCAGTTCTTC.

There are many counts of this clonotype. The chain is built from TRBV24-1 and TRBJ2-5; TRBD1 matches 8 bases. The CDR3 runs 15 residues. V lost 0 bases to trimming and J lost 5 bases; unmatched junction nucleotides: 4. Per the germline V gene, CDR1 is KGHDR and CDR2 is SFDVKD. CDR3 nucleotides: TGTGCCACCAGTGATTTGGGGACAGGCGGGGAGACCCAGTACTTC. Its translation is CATSDLGTGGETQYF.